The TCR beta chain described here comes from a study of regulatory T cells in long-lasting Graves disease (dated by TCRdb to the early 2020s). About the full investigation: Antithyroid drugs had been taken for less than 3 months by newly diagnosed Graves' disease patients. Peripheral blood TCR sequencing and RNA sequencing compared persistent Graves' disease patients with newly diagnosed Graves' disease patients. The study took place in China and was registered as a clinical trial. A total of roughly 33 samples were covered by TCR sequencing, comprising approximately 13 persistent and around 20 newly diagnosed Graves' disease patients.

V is cut back by 0 bases and J by 7 bases, with 7 bases in the junction unmatched. The CDR1 and CDR2 encoded by the germline V gene (reference sequence) are DFQATT and SNEGSKA. Taken from cysteine to phenylalanine, the CDR3 has 15 residues. The CDR3 DNA has 45 bases and is translated from base 1. Taken with the paper, the label for time point translates to: newly diagnosed GD, antithyroid drugs for less than 3 months. For both TCR sequencing and RNA sequencing, RNA was extracted from PBMCs in TRIzol. The diagnosis of Graves' disease followed American Thyroid Association guidelines. The patients came from an endocrinology department in Xi'an, China. Each patient gave 7.5 to 10 milliliters of peripheral blood, collected in an EDTA anticoagulant tube. PBMCs were isolated by Ficoll Paque Plus density gradient separation without further T cell sorting. An Agilent 2100 Bioanalyzer and agarose gel were used to check RNA quality, while a NanoDrop 2000 measured RNA concentration.

Library prep was done by multiplex PCR. The listed sequencing device is Illumina HiSeq 4000. CDR3 regions were amplified by Arm-PCR with iRepertoire HTBI primers to construct TCR beta libraries. Before sequencing, the PCR products went through gel purification. The paper's data handling went like this. Across samples, fewer than 70 TRBV and approximately 15 TRBJ segments were identified and used for gene usage analysis of CDR3 amino acid clonotypes. COPE and FqMerger were used to merge the filtered high-quality paired reads into contigs. Contigs were aligned with BLAST to IMGT TRBV, TRBD and TRBJ reference genes, and CDR3 was defined per IMGT. Highly expanded clones were defined as clonotypes with a frequency above 0.1%. Shannon entropy served as the measure of repertoire diversity, while the Gini coefficient captured V-J evenness. Public clonotypes were defined as clonotypes shared by more than one individual. The public reads were reprocessed in TCRdb via fastp at Q25 and MiXCR, keeping in-frame beta chains. Each record represents a unique CDR3 protein, reported with the most common genes and DNA among its rows. These V and J calls rely on TCRdb rather than the paper's analysis. The sample contains 350,000 to 550,000 distinct CDR3 sequences, 16% of them found a single time. Clones ranked in the top ten supply about 25% of the sample.

Only a few counts were recorded for this clonotype. There is no known antigen for this receptor. The sample holds no much larger clone one base away, and base qualities are not on file. General study outcomes and caveats: Only the TCR beta chain was sequenced and analyzed. Because the primary lesion, thyroid tissue, could not be accessed, the study looked at peripheral blood alone. Persistent Graves' disease patients showed lower TCR Shannon entropy and fewer highly expanded clones than newly diagnosed patients, suggesting clonal expansion. Preferential use of TRBV28, TRBJ1-2 and TRBJ2-5 was observed in persistent disease, whereas TRBV20-1 and TRBJ2-1 were favored in newly diagnosed disease. Persistent patients shared more public clonotypes among themselves (2,741) than newly diagnosed patients did (about 1,000). The authors acknowledged the small sample size as a limitation that may reduce accuracy.

The data were also submitted as part of a second study, on T cells in Graves' hyperthyroidism and ophthalmopathy. From the second report: Graves' hyperthyroidism was defined as stable when no progression to ophthalmopathy occurred over 18 months of follow-up. Hyperthyroidism patients were newly diagnosed, had a disease duration of under 2 months, and were aged 18 to 65 years. Any patient with an uncontrolled infection, another autoimmune disease, pregnancy or lactation was excluded. Diagnoses relied on clinical symptoms, serum thyroxine and TRAb, thyroid ultrasound and orbital computed tomography. The TCR CDR3 was subjected to a first round of RT-PCR using the HTBI primer set and the Qiagen OneStep RT-PCR kit. Most expanded thyroid clonotypes (frequency above 0.001) were also detected in blood, suggesting blood repertoires may reflect thyroid immune responses. In cross-validation, a model built on a 13 V-J signature told ophthalmopathy apart from stable hyperthyroidism with just under 90% sensitivity and approximately 81% specificity, and in testing the same model reached 80%/75%. In validation, the model predicted progression to ophthalmopathy a median of about 6.8 months before onset, with roughly 71% sensitivity and roughly 77% specificity. To identify TCR V-J signatures that set the groups apart, the researchers used a discovery cohort of 100 patients, made up of around 42 with Graves' ophthalmopathy and 57 with stable Graves' hyperthyroidism. An independent validation cohort of around 20 hyperthyroidism patients and 17 patients who later progressed to ophthalmopathy tested prospective prediction of ophthalmopathy. The 75 to 100 discovery patients were divided at random into training and test sets in a 7:3 ratio. In roughly six Graves' hyperthyroidism patients, the study also compared T-cell repertoires from thyroid tissue with T-cell repertoires from blood. Once sampling was done, hyperthyroidism patients were given methimazole at a starting dose of 30 mg daily, whereas ophthalmopathy patients were given high-dose intravenous methylprednisolone. The libraries were constructed in a second round of multiplex PCR and then size-selected and purified. Libraries were sequenced paired-end with 100 bp reads on an Illumina HiSeq2000. SOAPnuke was used to process the raw data, throwing out any read that contained adapters or uncalled bases, had a mean Phred below 15, or lacked an exact constant-primer or identifier match. COPE v1.2.5 was used to merge the high-quality paired reads, and each unique nucleotide sequence was defined as a clonotype. MiTCR v1.1 was used to align the clonotypes against IMGT TRBV, TRBD and TRBJ reference segments. The analysis included only V-J combinations with a frequency above 0.0001, which together covered 99% to 99.2% of the repertoires. The TCS score was defined as F50 (clonal expansion) divided by E x V (chaos), with BLOSUM62-based TCRdist calculated between CDR3 peptides within each V-J. Welch's t-statistics and random forest reduced some 510 V-J features to 10 to 15, which were used in a naive Bayes classifier (R e1071). Sample size was not statistically predetermined, and blinding of investigators to group allocation was not performed. According to the paper, TCR Vbeta CDR3 sequencing was carried out on about 140 peripheral blood samples, which came from under 50 ophthalmopathy, under 85 hyperthyroidism and approximately 17 progressor patients.

The TCR sequence derives from a woman in her late teens or twenties with Graves disease. Donor details come from another sample of the same person, matched by shared clones. The rearranged chain carries TRBV20-1 and TRBJ2-7, with 12 bases aligning to TRBD2. Specimen: peripheral blood mononuclear cells (PBMCs), collected at new diagnosis, from a patient treated with antithyroid drugs. The DNA is as follows: TGCAGTGCTAGAGATCTTGCTAGCGGGAGGGGGGAGCAGTACTTC. This sequence encodes CSARDLASGRGEQYF.